This T cell receptor (beta chain) was captured in a study of cytomegalovirus exposure and HLA in healthy donors. CDR3 length: 13 residues. Germline CDR1 and CDR2: SGHTA and FQGTGA. V lost 4 bases to trimming and J lost 0 bases, with 6 bases between them. The PCR contained 60 Vbeta and 13 Jbeta primers. Generated by immunoSEQ multiplex PCR, the TCRdb table keeps only in-frame clones and is missing some. Among 95,000 to 150,000 clones listed, 50% to 75% were seen once. In nominal health when sampled, donors likely had unrecorded immune exposures nonetheless. This chain links TRBV7-3 with TRBJ1-1; D ambiguous. Sequenced: PBMCs. The TCR sequence derives from a woman aged 35 to 49 in good health and CMV-seropositive. CDR3 region: CASSYQMNTEAFF. The CDR3 DNA reads as TGTGCCAGCAGCTACCAGATGAACACTGAAGCTTTCTTT.